The 27 T cell receptor beta chains below come from one sample, sequenced in a study of PD-1 blockade in classical Hodgkin lymphoma. This table comes from immunoSEQ multiplex PCR, and its TCRdb copy is limited to in-frame clones, with some not included. This sample has approximately 9,700 clones; 82% occur once, and the top ten carry approximately 47%. Time point given: cycle 4 day 1 (C4D1), after 6 weeks of nivolumab. With no exception, relapse followed autologous stem cell transplantation in all patients, and brentuximab vedotin exposure varied. Sequenced material: peripheral blood mononuclear cells (PBMCs), taken before the fourth cycle of nivolumab. All receptors derive from a human donor with classical Hodgkin lymphoma.

The chain has TRBV27 and TRBJ1-4; D is unresolved. This CDR3 is 15 amino acids long. Trimming pared 3 bases from V and 0 bases from J, leaving 8 bases between. Germline V gene data show CDR1 as MNHEY and CDR2 as SMNVEV (reference sequence). The CDR3 is CASSFSDATNEKLFF. The CDR3 nucleotides read TGTGCCAGCAGTTTTTCAGATGCAACTAATGAAAAACTGTTTTTT.

The chain uses TRBV27 and TRBJ2-2; D unresolved. V was shortened by 5 bases and J by 5 bases, with 3 bases between the two germline ends. CDR3 length: 11 amino acids. In germline, CDR1 is MNHEY, CDR2 SMNVEV (reference sequence). Here the CDR3 DNA reads TGTGCCAGCAGTCGGACCGGGGAGCTGTTTTTT. Protein: CASSRTGELFF.

The genes are TRBV6-1 and TRBJ1-1, with 7 bases lining up with TRBD1. J gave up 1 base and V 5 bases, and 4 bases lay outside the gene matches. Per germline, CDR1 MNHNS and CDR2 SASEGT. The length of the CDR3 is 14 residues. The CDR3 loop reads CASSQQGRNTEAFF. CDR3 DNA: TGTGCCAGCAGTCAACAGGGGAGGAACACTGAAGCTTTCTTT.

This chain links TRBV18 with TRBJ1-1, with D possibly TRBD1 on 6 matching bases. Germline CDR1 KGHSH, CDR2 LQKENI. V shed 6 bases and J shed 4 bases, with 21 bases lying between them. This CDR3 is built from 16 residues. This chain's CDR3 is CASSAGEGVTRTEAFF. In nucleotides, the CDR3 is TGTGCCAGCTCCGCGGGGGAGGGGGTAACACGCACTGAAGCTTTCTTT. Drawing the rest from reference TRBV18 and TRBJ1-1, the complete variable domain is NAGVMQNPRHLVRRRGQEARLRCSPMKGHSHVYWYRQLPEEGLKFMVYLQKENIIDESGMPKERFSAEFPKEGPSILRIQQVVRGDSAAYFCASSAGEGVTRTEAFFGQGTRLTVV.

In its sample, this clone was seen a few times. The chain combines TRBV6-5 with TRBJ1-5; the D gene is possibly TRBD1 (5 bases). The V end was cut by 6 bases, the J end by 6 bases, with 18 bases between. Germline CDR1 MNHEY, CDR2 SVGAGI. The CDR3 contains 15 residues. The chain's CDR3 is CASSPRVDQGQPQHF. The CDR3 DNA reads TGTGCCAGCAGCCCCAGGGTGGACCAAGGTCAGCCCCAGCATTTT.

This sequence joins TRBV7-9 and TRBJ1-1; D uncertain. V lost 1 base and J 1 base, leaving 4 bases between the germline ends. The CDR3 extends over 13 amino acids. From germline, CDR1 is SEHNR and CDR2 FQNEAQ (reference sequence). Written as DNA, the CDR3 is TGTGCCAGCAGCTTAGTGAGGAACACTGAAGCTTTCTTT. Its protein is CASSLVRNTEAFF.

The chain has TRBV10-3 and TRBJ2-4, with no clear D. The CDR3 runs to 14 residues. V shed 6 bases and J shed 13 bases, with 22 bases lying between them. Germline CDR1 is ENHRY and CDR2 is SYGVKD. CDR3 protein: CAIRGSSGLGQQYF. CDR3 nucleotide sequence: TGTGCCATCAGGGGGTCCTCCGGTCTGGGCCAGCAGTACTTC.

The chain is built from TRBV28 and TRBJ1-2, with D hard to call. V gave up 2 bases and J gave up 3 bases, with 4 bases separating them. CDR1 is MDHEN, CDR2 SYDVKM, per germline. The CDR3 is 12 residues long. The CDR3 spells CASSLNDYGYTF. The CDR3 DNA follows: TGTGCCAGCAGTTTAAACGACTATGGCTACACCTTC.

This chain connects TRBV9 to TRBJ1-4; D remains ambiguous. V was pared by 3 bases and J by 4 bases, with 10 bases between. The length of the CDR3 is 14 residues. In germline, CDR1 is SGDLS, CDR2 YYNGEE. CDR3 loop: CASSGGSDNEKLFF. The CDR3 DNA reads TGTGCCAGCAGCGGAGGCAGTGATAATGAAAAACTGTTTTTT.

The J gene is TRBJ2-7, the V gene TRBV29-1; the D gene is possibly TRBD2 (6 bases). The V end lost 0 bases, the J end lost 6 bases, and 18 bases lay between the germline ends. There are 15 residues in the CDR3. Germline V lookup: CDR1 SQVTM, CDR2 ANQGSEA. The CDR3 DNA reads TGCAGCGTTGAAGATCTTGGCGGGACCCCTTCCGAGCAGTACTTC. Translated: CSVEDLGGTPSEQYF.

V and J are TRBV27 and TRBJ2-1, with TRBD1 matching over 9 bases. The CDR3 runs to 17 residues. Per germline, CDR1 MNHEY and CDR2 SMNVEV (reference sequence). V dropped 8 bases and J dropped 0; count of bases not matched to a gene: 11. CDR3 DNA sequence: TGTGCCAGCCGGGGGACAGGGTCGGTCCTCTCCTACAATGAGCAGTTCTTC. Residues: CASRGTGSVLSYNEQFF.

J is TRBJ2-2 and V is TRBV27; 8 bases are shared with TRBD1. The length of the CDR3 is 16 residues. Germline V gene lookup returns CDR1 MNHEY and CDR2 SMNVEV (reference sequence). The trim removed 5 bases at V and 5 bases at J, leaving 10 bases unmatched. The DNA of the CDR3 is TGTGCCAGCAGTCCCTCCGGGACAGGCATAACCGGGGAGCTGTTTTTT. It specifies CASSPSGTGITGELFF.

The rearrangement uses TRBV19 and TRBJ1-5; D is unresolved. Germline loops: CDR1 LNHDA, CDR2 SQIVND (reference sequence). The ends were cut back, 6 bases at V and 2 bases at J, with 11 bases in the middle. The CDR3 loop spans 14 amino acids. CDR3 nucleotides: TGTGCCAGTAGGGGATCGCAGGGCAATCAGCCCCAGCATTTT. Protein product: CASRGSQGNQPQHF. Supplemented by reference TRBV19 and TRBJ1-5, the full variable domain reads DGGITQSPKYLFRKEGQNVTLSCEQNLNHDAMYWYRQDPGQGLRLIYYSQIVNDFQKGDIAEGYSVSREKKESFPLTVTSAQKNPTAFYLCASRGSQGNQPQHFGDGTRLSIL.

This clone has just a few counts. The V call is TRBV30, the J call TRBJ2-3; D remains ambiguous. The germline V gene encodes CDR1 GTSNPN and CDR2 SVGIG (reference sequence). Trimming shortened V by 0 bases and J by 5 bases, and 18 bases separated the two germline ends. This CDR3 contains 16 residues. DNA for the CDR3: TGTGCCTGGAGTGTGGGTCCCACTGCTATAGTAGATACGCAGTATTTT. Translation: CAWSVGPTAIVDTQYF.

The rearrangement uses TRBV10-3 and TRBJ2-6, with 8 positions matching TRBD1. Germline V gives CDR1 ENHRY, CDR2 SYGVKD. This CDR3 contains 18 residues. Unmatched junction bases numbered 7, after V lost 3 bases and J lost 0 bases. The CDR3 bases are TGTGCCATCAGTGACTTGGGACAGGACTACTCTGGGGCCAACGTCCTGACTTTC. Protein product: CAISDLGQDYSGANVLTF.

The gene calls are TRBV4-1 and TRBJ2-5; 8 bases are a match to TRBD2. Germline assignment: CDR1 MGHRA and CDR2 YSYEKL. Trimming at V came to 2 bases and at J to 9 bases, leaving 26 bases not matched to a gene. CDR3 size: 20 residues. CDR3 sequence (DNA): TGCGCCAGCAGCCAACCTATAGCGGGGCCATATAAATCCCAAGATTGGGCCCAGTACTTC. Protein sequence: CASSQPIAGPYKSQDWAQYF.

The chain employs TRBV29-1 and TRBJ1-1, with D perhaps TRBD1 (5 bases). The V and J ends lost 4 bases and 3 bases respectively, with 12 bases between them. The CDR3 extends over 13 amino acids. Looked up from germline, CDR1 is SQVTM and CDR2 is ANQGSEA. The CDR3 DNA reads TGCAGCGTTGTGAGGGCAGGGCACACTGAAGCTTTCTTT. Its translation: CSVVRAGHTEAFF. The whole variable domain, remainder taken from reference TRBV29-1 and TRBJ1-1, is SAVISQKPSRDICQRGTSLTIQCQVDSQVTMMFWYRQQPGQSLTLIATANQGSEATYESGFVIDKFPISRPNLTFSTLTVSNMSPEDSSIYLCSVVRAGHTEAFFGQGTRLTVV.

The chain joins TRBV15 to TRBJ2-3; possibly TRBD1 for D (5 bases). V was pared by 2 bases and J by 2 bases, with 11 bases between. The germline V gene encodes CDR1 LNHNV and CDR2 YYDKDF (reference sequence). This CDR3 is built from 15 residues. CDR3 region: CATSRKLTDTDTQYF. Here the CDR3 DNA reads TGTGCCACCAGCAGAAAGCTGACAGACACAGATACGCAGTATTTT.

This clone was found a few times. The chain carries TRBV30 and TRBJ2-7; 7 bases fit TRBD1. V gave up 2 bases and J gave up 0 bases; unmatched junction bases: 10. This CDR3 has 16 amino acids. CDR1 is GTSNPN and CDR2 is SVGIG in the germline V gene (reference sequence). CDR3 sequence: CAWSLGTEKLSYEQYF. DNA for the CDR3: TGTGCCTGGAGTTTAGGGACAGAAAAACTCTCCTACGAGCAGTACTTC.

The V call is TRBV7-9, the J call TRBJ2-7, with 7 bases matching TRBD2. This CDR3 has 13 amino acids. Per the germline V gene, CDR1 is SEHNR and CDR2 is FQNEAQ (reference sequence). V dropped 5 bases and J dropped 4; count of bases not matched to a gene: 5. Here the CDR3 reads CASSRRLAYEQYF. CDR3 DNA: TGTGCCAGCAGCCGGAGACTAGCATACGAGCAGTACTTC.

This chain joins TRBV29-1 and TRBJ2-5, with 8 bases fitting TRBD2. The CDR3 consists of 13 residues. Losses at the gene ends were 6 bases for V and 1 base for J; bases not matched to a gene: 4. Germline CDR1 and CDR2: SQVTM and ANQGSEA. The CDR3 DNA reads TGCAGCGTAACCACTAGCGGCCAAGAGACCCAGTACTTC. The encoded protein is CSVTTSGQETQYF.

The gene calls are TRBV9 and TRBJ1-3; D remains unclear. The germline gives CDR1 SGDLS, CDR2 YYNGEE. V was cut by 4 bases and J by 5 bases, with 13 bases left in between. CDR3 length equals 14 residues. The CDR3: CASSSSGPRNTIYF. CDR3 nucleotides: TGTGCCAGCAGCTCGTCCGGACCGAGAAACACCATATATTTT.

The V call is TRBV7-3, the J call TRBJ2-7; 9 nucleotides align to TRBD1. The V gene end was trimmed by 5 bases and the J gene end by 4 bases; junction bases not matched to a gene: 9. The length of the CDR3 is 15 residues. Germline CDR1 is SGHTA and CDR2 is FQGTGA. CDR3 sequence: CASSATGGWGYEQYF. The CDR3 nucleotides read TGTGCCAGCAGCGCTACAGGGGGCTGGGGTTACGAGCAGTACTTC.

The chain links TRBV6-1 to TRBJ1-1; D possibly corresponds to TRBD1 (5 bases). This CDR3 spans 12 amino acids. Trimming took off 5 bases at V and 8 bases at J, with 12 bases between the two ends. Germline values: CDR1 MNHNS, CDR2 SASEGT. Written as DNA, the CDR3 is TGTGCCAGCAGTATGATTGGGGGGGAAGCTTTCTTT. Protein product: CASSMIGGEAFF.

The V gene is TRBV30, the J gene TRBJ1-3; D gene uncertain. V lost 5 bases and J lost 4, with 3 bases in between. Germline V gives CDR1 GTSNPN, CDR2 SVGIG (reference sequence). CDR3 size: 10 residues. CDR3 sequence reads: CAWGGNTIYF. CDR3 in DNA: TGTGCCTGGGGCGGAAACACCATATATTTT.

This rearrangement joins TRBV18 to TRBJ2-2; unclear D gene. This CDR3 comprises 15 residues. CDR1 and CDR2 (germline): KGHSH, LQKENI. Between the trimmed V and J ends, which lost 0 bases and 4 bases, there was a span of 9 bases. DNA of the CDR3: TGTGCCAGCTCACCACCGGGTAGAACCACCGGGGAGCTGTTTTTT. It specifies CASSPPGRTTGELFF.

This chain's CDR3 is CASSIRRGTQETQYF. The CDR3 DNA follows: TGTGCCAGTAGTATACGACGTGGCACCCAAGAGACCCAGTACTTC. This chain connects TRBV19 to TRBJ2-5, with D hard to call. Trimming shortened V by 2 bases and J by 1 base, and 11 bases separated the two germline ends. CDR3 length: 15 amino acids. Germline lookup yields CDR1 LNHDA and CDR2 SQIVND (reference sequence).